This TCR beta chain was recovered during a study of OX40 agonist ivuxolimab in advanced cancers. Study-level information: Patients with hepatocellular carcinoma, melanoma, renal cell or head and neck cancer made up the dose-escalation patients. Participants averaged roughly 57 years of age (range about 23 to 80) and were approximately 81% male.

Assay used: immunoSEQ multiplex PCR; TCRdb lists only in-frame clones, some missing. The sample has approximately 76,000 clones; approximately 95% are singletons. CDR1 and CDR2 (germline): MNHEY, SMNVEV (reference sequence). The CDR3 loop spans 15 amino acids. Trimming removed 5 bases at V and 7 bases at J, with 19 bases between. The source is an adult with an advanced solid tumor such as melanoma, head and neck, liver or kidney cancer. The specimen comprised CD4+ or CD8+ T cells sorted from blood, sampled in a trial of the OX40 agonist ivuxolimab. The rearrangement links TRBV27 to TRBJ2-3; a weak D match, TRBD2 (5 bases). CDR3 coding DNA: TGTGCCAGCAGTCCCGAGGGTACCCCGGTGTATACGCAGTATTTT. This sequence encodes CASSPEGTPVYTQYF.